A single TCR beta chain is shown here with its context. The antigen is unknown. This record belongs to a study of T cell responses to AZD1222 COVID-19 vaccine. Germline CDR1 SEHNR, CDR2 FQNEAQ (reference sequence). The CDR3 covers 16 residues. The V gene lost 1 base and the J gene lost 7 bases, with 19 bases spanning the gap. Broader study findings: Repertoires were obtained solely post-peak T cell response. Donors in the cohort were predominantly white British and more often female, and clonal diversity was possibly underestimated. AZD1222 recipients seropositive at baseline numbered only 5 or 6.

Method: immunoSEQ multiplex PCR; TCRdb's copy keeps in-frame clones and lacks some. In the table there are 90,000 to 120,000 clones, 90% to 95% of which are singletons. The material sequenced was peripheral blood, taken on day 0 of AZD1222 vaccination. This TCR came from an adult in good health. The genes are TRBV7-9 and TRBJ1-2; the D gene is possibly TRBD1 (5 bases). The chain's CDR3 is CASSLVPPRTDIGYTF. CDR3 coding DNA: TGTGCCAGCAGCTTAGTCCCCCCCCGGACGGACATTGGCTACACCTTC.